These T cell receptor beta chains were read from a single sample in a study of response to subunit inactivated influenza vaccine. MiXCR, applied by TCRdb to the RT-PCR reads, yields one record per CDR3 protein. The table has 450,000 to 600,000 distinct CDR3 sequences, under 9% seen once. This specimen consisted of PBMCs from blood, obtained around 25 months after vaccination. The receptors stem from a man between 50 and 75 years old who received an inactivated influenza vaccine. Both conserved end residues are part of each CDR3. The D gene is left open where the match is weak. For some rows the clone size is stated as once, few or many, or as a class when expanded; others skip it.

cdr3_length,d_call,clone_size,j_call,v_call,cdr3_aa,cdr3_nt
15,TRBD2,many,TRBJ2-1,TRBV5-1,CASSLRTSGSGEQFF,TGCGCCAGCAGCCTAAGGACTAGCGGGAGCGGTGAGCAGTTCTTC
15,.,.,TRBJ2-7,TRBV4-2,CASSRTSEGGYEQYF,TGTGCCAGCAGCCGTACTAGTGAGGGTGGGTACGAGCAGTACTTC
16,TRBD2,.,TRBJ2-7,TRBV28,CASSRRSGRVSYEQYF,TGTGCCAGCAGTCGCCGTAGCGGGAGGGTTTCCTACGAGCAGTACTTC
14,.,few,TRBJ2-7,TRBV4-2,CASSQISGTYEQYF,TGTGCCAGCAGCCAGATTTCAGGGACCTACGAGCAGTACTTC
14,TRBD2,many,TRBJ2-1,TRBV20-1,CSARSGRAWNEQFF,TGCAGTGCCCGAAGCGGGAGGGCCTGGAATGAGCAGTTCTTC
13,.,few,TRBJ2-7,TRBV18,CASSPGTFLGQYF,TGTGCCAGCTCACCGGGGACTTTTTTAGGGCAGTACTTC
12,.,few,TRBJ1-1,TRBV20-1,CSARDGGFVAFF,TGCAGTGCTAGAGATGGGGGGTTCGTAGCTTTCTTT
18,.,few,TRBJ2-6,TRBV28,CASSPPGTHRSGANVLTF,TGTGCCAGCAGCCCTCCAGGGACACACAGGTCTGGGGCCAACGTCCTGACTTTC
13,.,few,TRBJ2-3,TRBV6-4,CASSERPPDTQYF,TGTGCCAGCAGTGAGCGACCCCCGGATACGCAGTATTTT
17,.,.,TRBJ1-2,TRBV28,CASSLYGSQGRNYGYTF,TGTGCCAGCAGTTTATATGGGAGCCAGGGAAGAAACTATGGCTACACCTTC
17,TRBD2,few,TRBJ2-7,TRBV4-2,CASSQDREGYSGREQYF,TGTGCCAGCAGCCAAGATCGGGAAGGGTATAGCGGGCGCGAGCAGTACTTC
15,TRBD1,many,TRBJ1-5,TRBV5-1,CASSLGQGANQPQHF,TGCGCCAGCAGCTTGGGACAGGGGGCAAATCAGCCCCAGCATTTT
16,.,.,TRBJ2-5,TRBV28,CASSLNTGGGGETQYF,TGTGCCAGCAGTTTAAACACAGGGGGGGGAGGAGAGACCCAGTACTTC
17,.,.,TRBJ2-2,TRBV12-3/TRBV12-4,CASRPRTYLWSTWELFF,TGTGCCAGCAGGCCTAGGACCTACCTTTGGTCCACCTGGGAGCTGTTTTTT
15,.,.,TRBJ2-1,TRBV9,CASSLDRGSGNEQFF,TGTGCCAGCAGCCTAGATCGTGGGAGTGGCAATGAGCAGTTCTTC
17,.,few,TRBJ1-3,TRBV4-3,CASSQTVFTGPGNTIYF,TGCGCCAGCAGCCAAACCGTCTTTACAGGGCCAGGAAACACCATATATTTT
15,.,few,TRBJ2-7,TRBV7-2,CASSLRQVLLYEQYF,TGTGCCAGCAGCTTACGACAAGTTTTACTCTACGAGCAGTACTTC
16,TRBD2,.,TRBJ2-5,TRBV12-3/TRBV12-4,CASSSIAGGGMETQYF,TGTGCCAGCAGTTCCATCGCCGGGGGGGGGATGGAGACCCAGTACTTC
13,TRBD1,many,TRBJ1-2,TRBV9,CASSEGQGARYTF,TGTGCCAGCAGCGAAGGACAGGGGGCTCGCTACACCTTC
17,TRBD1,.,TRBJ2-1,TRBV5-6,CASSSKGQENLWNEQFF,TGTGCCAGCAGCTCGAAAGGACAGGAAAATTTGTGGAATGAGCAGTTCTTC
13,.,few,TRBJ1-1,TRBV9,CASSVYQNTEAFF,TGTGCCAGCAGCGTATATCAGAACACTGAAGCTTTCTTT
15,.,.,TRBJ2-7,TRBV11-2,CASSLDQKISYEQYF,TGTGCCAGCAGCTTAGATCAAAAGATCTCCTACGAGCAGTACTTC
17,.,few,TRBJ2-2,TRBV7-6,CASSLELSRAKGGELFF,TGTGCCAGCAGCTTAGAATTATCCAGGGCGAAGGGCGGGGAGCTGTTTTTT
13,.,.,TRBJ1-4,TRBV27,CASRGPTNEKLFF,TGTGCCAGCAGGGGGCCAACTAATGAAAAACTGTTTTTT
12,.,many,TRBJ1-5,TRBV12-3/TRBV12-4,CASSRGTGPQHF,TGTGCCAGCAGTAGAGGTACCGGGCCCCAGCATTTT
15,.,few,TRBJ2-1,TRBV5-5,CASSLASGPPHEQFF,TGTGCCAGCAGCTTGGCTTCCGGGCCCCCCCATGAGCAGTTCTTC
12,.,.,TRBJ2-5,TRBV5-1,CASSSSVETQYF,TGCGCCAGCAGCTCTAGCGTAGAGACCCAGTACTTC
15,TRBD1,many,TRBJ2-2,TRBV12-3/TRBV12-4,CAVQPRDRALGELFF,TGTGCCGTCCAACCCCGGGACAGGGCTTTGGGGGAGCTGTTTTTT
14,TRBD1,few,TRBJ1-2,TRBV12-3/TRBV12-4,CASRRDSTNYGYTF,TGTGCCAGCAGGAGGGACAGTACTAACTATGGCTACACCTTC
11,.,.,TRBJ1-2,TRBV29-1,CSVEENYGYTF,TGCAGCGTTGAGGAGAACTATGGCTACACCTTC
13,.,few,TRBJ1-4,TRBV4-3,CASSQDRAEKLFF,TGCGCCAGCAGCCAAGACAGGGCTGAAAAACTGTTTTTT
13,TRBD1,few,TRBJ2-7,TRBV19,CASKGTVPYEQYF,TGTGCCAGTAAGGGGACAGTACCCTACGAGCAGTACTTC
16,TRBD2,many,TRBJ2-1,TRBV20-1,CSAIRVSGGATNEQFF,TGCAGTGCTATCCGGGTTAGCGGGGGGGCAACAAATGAGCAGTTCTTC
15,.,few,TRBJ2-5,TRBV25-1,CASSGVWGRDSTQYF,TGTGCCAGCAGTGGGGTCTGGGGCAGGGATTCAACCCAGTACTTC
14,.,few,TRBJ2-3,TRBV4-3,CASSQGGRRDTQYF,TGCGCCAGCAGCCAAGGGGGGCGAAGGGATACGCAGTATTTT
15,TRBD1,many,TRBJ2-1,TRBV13,CASSLGQGAFNEQFF,TGTGCCAGCAGCTTGGGACAGGGGGCATTCAATGAGCAGTTCTTC